This T cell receptor (beta chain) was captured in a study of response to subunit inactivated influenza vaccine. Between the trimmed V and J ends, which lost 4 bases and 10 bases, there was a span of 17 bases. Germline V gene data show CDR1 as SGHVS and CDR2 as FQNEAQ. The CDR3 consists of 15 residues. In its sample, this clonotype was seen a few times. TCRdb reprocessed the RT-PCR reads with MiXCR, giving one entry per CDR3 protein. The repertoire holds hundreds of thousands of distinct CDR3 sequences, about 11% seen once, with approximately 11% in the top ten. The sample was also reused in another study, on T cells expressing NK-cell markers. That work adds: Template switching by 5'RACE with UMIs generated the TCR beta cDNA.

Sequencing was performed on PBMCs from blood, taken on the day of vaccination. The rearrangement links TRBV7-8 to TRBJ1-6; D might be TRBD1 (6 bases). The receptor was derived from a man in his fifties who received an inactivated influenza vaccine. The CDR3 loop reads CASSSTPRGLSPLHF. DNA for the CDR3: TGTGCCAGCAGCTCGACCCCCAGGGGTTTGTCACCCCTCCACTTT.